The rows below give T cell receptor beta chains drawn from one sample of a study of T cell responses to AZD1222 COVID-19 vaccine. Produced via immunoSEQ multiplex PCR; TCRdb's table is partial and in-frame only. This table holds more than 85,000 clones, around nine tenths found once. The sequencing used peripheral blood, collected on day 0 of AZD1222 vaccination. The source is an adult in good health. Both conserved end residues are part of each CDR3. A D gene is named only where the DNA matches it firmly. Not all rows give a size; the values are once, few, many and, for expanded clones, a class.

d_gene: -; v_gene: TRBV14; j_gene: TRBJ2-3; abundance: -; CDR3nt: TGTGCCAGCAGCCTCTACTCCACAGATACGCAGTATTTT; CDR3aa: CASSLYSTDTQYF
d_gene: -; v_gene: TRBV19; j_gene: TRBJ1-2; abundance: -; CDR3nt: TGTGCCAGTAGGACTGCGCGGAACTATGGCTACACCTTC; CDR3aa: CASRTARNYGYTF
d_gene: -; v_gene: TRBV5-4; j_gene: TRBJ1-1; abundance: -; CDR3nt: TGTGCCAGCAGCTCGGACCAGGGGAGGAACACTGAAGCTTTCTTT; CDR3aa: CASSSDQGRNTEAFF
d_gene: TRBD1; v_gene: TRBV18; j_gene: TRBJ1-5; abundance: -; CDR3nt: TGTGCCAGCTCCGGGACAGAGAATCAGCCCCAGCATTTT; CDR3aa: CASSGTENQPQHF
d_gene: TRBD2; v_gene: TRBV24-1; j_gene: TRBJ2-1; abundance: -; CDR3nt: TGTGCCACCAGTAAGCGGGGCTACAATGAGCAGTTCTTC; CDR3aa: CATSKRGYNEQFF
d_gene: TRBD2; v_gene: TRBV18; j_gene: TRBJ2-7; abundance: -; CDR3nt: TGTGCCAGCTCACCATCGGGACTAGCGGGAGGGCAGCCCTCCTACGAGCAGTACTTC; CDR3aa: CASSPSGLAGGQPSYEQYF
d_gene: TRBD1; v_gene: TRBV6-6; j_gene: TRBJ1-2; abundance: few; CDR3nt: TGTGCCAGCAGTCCGACCTCCGACAGGGGAGCGCGCTATGGCTACACCTTC; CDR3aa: CASSPTSDRGARYGYTF
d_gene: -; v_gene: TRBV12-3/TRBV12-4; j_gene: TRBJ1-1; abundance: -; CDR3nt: TGTGCCAGCAATTTGGGGAACACTGAAGCTTTCTTT; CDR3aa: CASNLGNTEAFF
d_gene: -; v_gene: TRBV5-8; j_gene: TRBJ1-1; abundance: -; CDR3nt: TGTGCCAGCAGCCCTCTTTCGACTCTCACGCACACTGAAGCTTTCTTT; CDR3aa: CASSPLSTLTHTEAFF
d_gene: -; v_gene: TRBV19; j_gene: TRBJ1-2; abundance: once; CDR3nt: TGTGCCAGCAAAAGACAGGCCCTTGCCCTAGGCTACACCTTC; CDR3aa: CASKRQALALGYTF
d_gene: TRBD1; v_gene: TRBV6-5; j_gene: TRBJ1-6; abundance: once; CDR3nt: TGTGCCAGCAGCCTCGGACAGGGTGATTCACCCCTCCACTTT; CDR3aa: CASSLGQGDSPLHF
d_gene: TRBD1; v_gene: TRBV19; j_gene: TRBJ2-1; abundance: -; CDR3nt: TGTGCCAGTAGTATGGGCCGGACAGGGGCCACCAATGAGCAGTTCTTC; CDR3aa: CASSMGRTGATNEQFF
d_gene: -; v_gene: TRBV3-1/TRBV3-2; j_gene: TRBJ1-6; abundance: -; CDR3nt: TGTGCCAGCAGCCAAGTTCACAGAAATTCACCCCTCCACTTT; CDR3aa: CASSQVHRNSPLHF
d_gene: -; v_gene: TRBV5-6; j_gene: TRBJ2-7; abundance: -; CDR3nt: TGTGCCAGCAGCTTGGGGACTAACATCGAGCAGTACTTC; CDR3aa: CASSLGTNIEQYF
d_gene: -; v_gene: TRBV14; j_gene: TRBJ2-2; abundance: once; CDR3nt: TGTGCCAGCAGCCCAAGGGCCACCGGGGAGCTGTTTTTT; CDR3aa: CASSPRATGELFF
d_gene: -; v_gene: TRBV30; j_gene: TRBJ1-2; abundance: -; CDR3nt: TGTGCCTGGAGTGTATCCATGCGTTATGGCTACACCTTC; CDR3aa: CAWSVSMRYGYTF
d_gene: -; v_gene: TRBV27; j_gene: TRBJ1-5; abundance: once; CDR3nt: TGTGCCAGCAGTTTGGGCGGGGAGTATCAGCCCCAGCATTTT; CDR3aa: CASSLGGEYQPQHF
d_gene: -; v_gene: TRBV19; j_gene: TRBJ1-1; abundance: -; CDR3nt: TGTGCCAGTAAGACCTACAGGGTAGACACTGAAGCTTTCTTT; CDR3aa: CASKTYRVDTEAFF
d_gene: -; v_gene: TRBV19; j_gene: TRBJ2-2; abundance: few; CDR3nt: TGTGCCAGTAGTAAGGACTTGAACACCGGGGAGCTGTTTTTT; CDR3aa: CASSKDLNTGELFF
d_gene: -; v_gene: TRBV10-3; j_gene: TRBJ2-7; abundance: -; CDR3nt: TGTGCCATCAGTGAGTCCGCCTACGAGCAGTACTTC; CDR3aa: CAISESAYEQYF